Following are 6 T cell receptor beta chains from one sample sequenced in a study of T-cell memory formation after mild COVID-19 (dated by TCRdb to about 2021). The library came from 5' RACE. Instrument used: Illumina NovaSeq 6000. TCRdb applied fastp at Q25 and MiXCR to the public reads, then kept only in-frame beta chains. Rows with a matching CDR3 protein are joined into one entry that keeps the most common DNA and genes. A total of some 150,000 distinct CDR3 sequences appear in this sample, under 30% of them only once. The top ten hold around 22% of the sample. The source material was PBMCs or a T cell subset sorted from them (not recorded which). Receptor source: an adult woman who had mild COVID-19 (a few samples of this study predate the infection). The sample titles of this study are shuffled in the database, so cell type and time point are left out; the donor was told from shared clones.

In DNA form, the CDR3 reads TGCGCCAGCAGCCGTAAGACAGGCTACGAGCAGTACTTC. Amino acid sequence: CASSRKTGYEQYF. This chain joins TRBV4-3 and TRBJ2-7, with D perhaps matching TRBD1 (6 bases). Per germline, CDR1 LGHNA and CDR2 YSLEER. Trimming pared 4 bases from V and 3 bases from J, leaving 10 bases between. The CDR3 extends over 13 amino acids.

This clonotype was counted a single time. The V gene is TRBV5-1, the J gene TRBJ1-2; possible D gene TRBD1, 6 bases. This CDR3 has 16 residues. The germline CDR1 and CDR2 sequences are SGHRS and YFSETQ. The V end lost 4 bases, the J end lost 2 bases, and 18 bases lay between the germline ends. CDR3 amino acids: CASSPPGTLGNYGYTF. CDR3 nucleotide sequence: TGCGCCAGCAGCCCCCCCGGGACATTGGGGAACTATGGCTACACCTTC. The whole variable domain, filled in from reference TRBV5-1 and TRBJ1-2, reads KAGVTQTPRYLIKTRGQQVTLSCSPISGHRSVSWYQQTPGQGLQFLFEYFSETQRNKGNFPGRFSGRQFSNSRSEMNVSTLELGDSALYLCASSPPGTLGNYGYTFGSGTRLTVV.

The rearrangement uses TRBV15 and TRBJ2-1, with 8 bases matching TRBD2. The CDR3 has 15 amino acids. Germline CDR1 is LNHNV and CDR2 is YYDKDF (reference sequence). Trimming at V came to 3 bases and at J to 7 bases, leaving 8 bases not matched to a gene. As DNA, the CDR3 is TGTGCCACCAGCAGGTCCCGGGCTAGCGGGAATGAGCAGTTCTTC. Encoded protein: CATSRSRASGNEQFF.

In its sample, this clonotype was seen a few times. This chain connects TRBV7-9 to TRBJ2-5; no definite D call. Germline-derived CDR1 and CDR2 are SEHNR and FQNEAQ (reference sequence). V lost 5 bases to trimming and J lost 0 bases, with 7 bases between them. This CDR3 region has 13 residues. CDR3 coding DNA: TGTGCCAGCAGCACTGGGGACCAAGAGACCCAGTACTTC. Protein sequence: CASSTGDQETQYF.

This clonotype was counted between two and nine times. V and J are TRBV29-1 and TRBJ1-1; TRBD1 aligns across 7 bases. J lost 7 bases, V lost 5 bases, and 10 bases had no gene match. CDR1 and CDR2 from the germline V gene are SQVTM and ANQGSEA. This CDR3 contains 13 residues. The CDR3 region has the DNA TGCAGCGTTTCCGACAGGGAGTATGGTGAAGCTTTCTTT. Translated: CSVSDREYGEAFF.

This clonotype has just a few counts. The genes are TRBV12-3 or TRBV12-4 and TRBJ1-1; D is unclear. The CDR3 contains 14 residues. V was cut by 4 bases and J by 0 bases, with 9 bases left in between. The CDR3 region is CASSSGSMNTEAFF. In nucleotides, the CDR3 is TGTGCCAGCAGTTCCGGGAGCATGAACACTGAAGCTTTCTTT.